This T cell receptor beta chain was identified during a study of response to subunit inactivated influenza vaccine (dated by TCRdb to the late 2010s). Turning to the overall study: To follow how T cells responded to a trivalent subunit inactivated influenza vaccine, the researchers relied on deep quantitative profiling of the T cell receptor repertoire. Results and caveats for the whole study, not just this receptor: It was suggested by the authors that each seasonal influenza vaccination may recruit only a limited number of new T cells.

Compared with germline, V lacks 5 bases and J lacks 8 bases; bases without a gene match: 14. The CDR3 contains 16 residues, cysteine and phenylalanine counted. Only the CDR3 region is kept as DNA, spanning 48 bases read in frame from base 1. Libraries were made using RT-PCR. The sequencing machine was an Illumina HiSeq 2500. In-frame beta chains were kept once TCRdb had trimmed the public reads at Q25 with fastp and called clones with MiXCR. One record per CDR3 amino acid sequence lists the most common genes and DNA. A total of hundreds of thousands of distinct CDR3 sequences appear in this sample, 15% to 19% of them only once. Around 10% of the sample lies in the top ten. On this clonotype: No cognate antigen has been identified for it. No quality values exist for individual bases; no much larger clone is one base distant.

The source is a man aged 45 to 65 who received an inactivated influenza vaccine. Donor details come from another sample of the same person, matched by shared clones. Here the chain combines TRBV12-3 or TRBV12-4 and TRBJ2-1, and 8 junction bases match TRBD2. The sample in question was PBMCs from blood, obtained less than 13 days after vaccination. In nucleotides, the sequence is TGTGCCAGCAGTCCTGTTCCGGGGGGGAGTATCTATGAGCAGTTCTTC. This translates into CASSPVPGGSIYEQFF.